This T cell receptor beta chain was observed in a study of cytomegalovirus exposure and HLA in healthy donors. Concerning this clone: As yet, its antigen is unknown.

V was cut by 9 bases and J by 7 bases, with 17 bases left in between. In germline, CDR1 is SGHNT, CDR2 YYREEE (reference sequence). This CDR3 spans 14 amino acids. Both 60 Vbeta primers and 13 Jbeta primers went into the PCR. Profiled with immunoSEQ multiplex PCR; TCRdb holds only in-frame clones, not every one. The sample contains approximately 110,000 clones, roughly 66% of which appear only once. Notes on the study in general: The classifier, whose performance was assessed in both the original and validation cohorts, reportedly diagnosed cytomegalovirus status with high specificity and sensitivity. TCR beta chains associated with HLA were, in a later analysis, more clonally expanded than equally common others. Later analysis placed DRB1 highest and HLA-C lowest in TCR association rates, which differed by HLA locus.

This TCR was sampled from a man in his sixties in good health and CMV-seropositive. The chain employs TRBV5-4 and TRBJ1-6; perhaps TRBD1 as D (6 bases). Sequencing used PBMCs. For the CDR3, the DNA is TGTGCCATCCGAAGGTCAGGGGAAAATTCACCCCTCCACTTT. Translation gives CAIRRSGENSPLHF. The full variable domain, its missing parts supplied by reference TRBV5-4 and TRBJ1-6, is ETGVTQSPTHLIKTRGQQVTLRCSSQSGHNTVSWYQQALGQGPQFIFQYYREEENGRGNFPPRFSGLQFPNYSSELNVNALELDDSALYLCAIRRSGENSPLHFGNGTRLTVT.